Each of the 26 T cell receptor beta chains below was sequenced from the same sample in a study of cytomegalovirus exposure and HLA in healthy donors listed by TCRdb under 2017. Receptor libraries were prepared by the immunoSEQ multiplex PCR assay. The multiplex PCR relied on a mix of 60 forward primers for TCR Vbeta segments and 13 reverse primers for TCR Jbeta segments. TCRdb holds this immuneACCESS table with in-frame rearrangements only. Some clones are missing; in checked studies, unresolved V genes explain under half, and the rest has no known cause. The sample includes under 200,000 clones, with roughly 70% observed a single time. The ten largest account for under 3.5% of the sample. The sequenced sample was PBMCs. All receptors come from a young woman in good health and CMV-seronegative.

The chain combines TRBV28 with TRBJ2-1, with TRBD2 as a possible D gene (6 bases). The CDR3 spans 14 residues. Between the trimmed V and J ends, which lost 2 bases and 5 bases, there was a span of 10 bases. Germline V gene lookup returns CDR1 MDHEN and CDR2 SYDVKM. CDR3 nucleotides: TGTGCCAGCAGTTTAGTAGCGGTGCACAATGAGCAGTTCTTC. It yields the protein CASSLVAVHNEQFF.

This chain uses TRBV28 with TRBJ2-7, with TRBD1 as a possible D gene (7 bases). The CDR3 sequence is 18 residues long. Germline loops: CDR1 MDHEN, CDR2 SYDVKM. V dropped 4 bases and J dropped 3 bases, with 25 bases sitting between them. The CDR3 protein is CASSSSGTARGEDYEQYF. DNA for the CDR3: TGTGCCAGCAGTTCCTCCGGGACAGCCCGCGGGGAGGACTACGAGCAGTACTTC.

The chain recombines TRBV19 with TRBJ2-3; 7 bases agree with TRBD2. In germline, CDR1 is LNHDA, CDR2 SQIVND (reference sequence). The V segment lost 1 base and the J segment 1 base; nucleotides outside the gene matches: 5. This CDR3 is built from 16 residues. Here the CDR3 reads CASSIARLAGTDTQYF. The CDR3 DNA is TGTGCCAGTAGTATAGCCCGGCTAGCGGGCACAGATACGCAGTATTTT.

The gene calls are TRBV25-1 and TRBJ2-1; TRBD2 matches at 12 bases. This CDR3 spans 14 amino acids. V trimming: 4 bases; J trimming: 6 bases; junction bases outside the gene matches: 1. Germline V lookup: CDR1 MGHDK, CDR2 SYGVNS. The CDR3 DNA is TGTGCCAGCAGTGCGGGACTAGCGGGCAATGAGCAGTTCTTC. Translation gives CASSAGLAGNEQFF.

The chain has TRBV27 and TRBJ1-3, with TRBD1 matching 8 bases. Germline V lookup: CDR1 MNHEY, CDR2 SMNVEV (reference sequence). Trimming at V came to 5 bases and at J to 2 bases, leaving 5 bases not matched to a gene. The CDR3 spans 15 residues. The CDR3 here is CASSPMDRAGNTIYF. Written as DNA, the CDR3 is TGTGCCAGCAGTCCCATGGACAGGGCTGGAAACACCATATATTTT.

J is TRBJ2-5 and V is TRBV29-1; no firm D call. V lost 5 bases and J lost 1, with 11 bases in between. The V gene's germline CDR1 is SQVTM and CDR2 ANQGSEA. CDR3 length: 13 amino acids. The CDR3 DNA sequence: TGCAGCGTTCCGACCCCGGGCCAAGAGACCCAGTACTTC. Protein: CSVPTPGQETQYF.

There are a few counts of this clone. J is TRBJ1-5 and V is TRBV29-1, with D perhaps matching TRBD1 (6 bases). V lost 5 bases and J 2 bases, leaving 16 bases between the germline ends. The CDR3 has 15 amino acids. Germline-derived CDR1 and CDR2 are SQVTM and ANQGSEA. CDR3 DNA: TGCAGCGTTAGTCAGGGGTTCCTTGGCAATCAGCCCCAGCATTTT. Amino acid sequence: CSVSQGFLGNQPQHF.

The chain combines TRBV28 with TRBJ2-7, with a tentative D call TRBD2 (7 bases). This CDR3 has 19 amino acids. With 6 bases removed from V and 0 bases from J, the gap between germline ends came to 27 bases. In germline, CDR1 is MDHEN, CDR2 SYDVKM. The CDR3 protein is CASSRTHFSGGHSSYEQYF. Written as DNA, the CDR3 is TGTGCCAGCAGCCGGACCCACTTCTCGGGGGGCCACAGCTCCTACGAGCAGTACTTC. Full variable domain (remainder filled in from reference TRBV28 and TRBJ2-7): DVKVTQSSRYLVKRTGEKVFLECVQDMDHENMFWYRQDPGLGLRLIYFSYDVKMKEKGDIPEGYSVSREKKERFSLILESASTNQTSMYLCASSRTHFSGGHSSYEQYFGPGTRLTVT.

V gene TRBV27 combines with J gene TRBJ2-1; 14 bases align to TRBD2. Germline trimming cut 5 bases from V and 15 bases from J; bases unmatched to any gene: 6. Per the germline V gene, CDR1 is MNHEY and CDR2 is SMNVEV (reference sequence). This CDR3 has 13 amino acids. CDR3 residues: CASSPNGLAGGFF. The CDR3 DNA reads as TGTGCCAGCAGTCCGAATGGACTAGCGGGGGGGTTCTTC.

The chain is built from TRBV7-2 and TRBJ2-7; D may be TRBD2 (6 bases). This CDR3 is built from 15 residues. Germline V CDR1 and CDR2: SGHTA, FQGNSA. V was clipped by 3 bases and J by 6 bases, with 18 bases between them. CDR3 coding DNA: TGTGCCAGCAGCTTGGAGGGCGGAGGGGTGCGCGAGCAGTACTTC. This sequence encodes CASSLEGGGVREQYF.

In DNA, the CDR3 is TGTGCCAGCAGCACCTACCAAGGGGCCGGGGAGACCCAGTACTTC. Amino acids: CASSTYQGAGETQYF. The rearrangement uses TRBV9 and TRBJ2-5; weak D call: TRBD1 (5 bases). CDR1 SGDLS and CDR2 YYNGEE come from the germline V gene. V gave up 4 bases and J gave up 5 bases, with 18 bases separating them. The CDR3 has 15 residues. Together with reference TRBV9 and TRBJ2-5, the CDR3 gives the full variable domain: DSGVTQTPKHLITATGQRVTLRCSPRSGDLSVYWYQQSLDQGLQFLIQYYNGEERAKGNILERFSAQQFPDLHSELNLSSLELGDSALYFCASSTYQGAGETQYFGPGTRLLVL.

V gene TRBV7-9 combines with J gene TRBJ2-2; 7 positions match TRBD1. CDR3 length equals 16 residues. Germline V gene data show CDR1 as SEHNR and CDR2 as FQNEAQ (reference sequence). The V and J ends lost 1 base and 0 bases, in that order; junction bases with no gene match: 2. The CDR3 DNA is TGTGCCAGCAGCTTAGGTGGGACAGCGAACACCGGGGAGCTGTTTTTT. Its protein product is CASSLGGTANTGELFF.

Only a few counts were recorded for this clone. The V and J genes are TRBV14 and TRBJ2-5; perhaps TRBD2 as D (5 bases). The length of the CDR3 is 14 residues. Per germline, CDR1 SGHDN and CDR2 FVKESK. The germline V and J ends were trimmed by 1 base and 5 bases, with 11 bases remaining between them. This CDR3 is CASSQGARGETQYF. CDR3 DNA: TGTGCCAGCAGCCAAGGGGCAAGAGGGGAGACCCAGTACTTC.

In regard to this clone: Other DNA sequences in this specimen translate into the identical CDR3. This chain uses TRBV25-1 with TRBJ2-5, with 12 bases aligning to TRBD2. The CDR3 length is 17 residues. The trim removed 5 bases at V and 4 bases at J, leaving 11 bases unmatched. Germline lookup yields CDR1 MGHDK and CDR2 SYGVNS. CDR3 in amino acids: CASSQGGLAGFPETQYF. The CDR3, as DNA: TGTGCCAGCAGTCAAGGGGGACTAGCGGGTTTTCCAGAGACCCAGTACTTC.

The table lists this clone with a count of one. The gene calls are TRBV6-1 and TRBJ1-4; D remains unclear. Trimming stripped 7 bases from V and 4 bases from J, with 7 bases between. The germline CDR1 and CDR2 sequences are MNHNS and SASEGT. The CDR3 contains 12 residues. The CDR3 region has the DNA TGTGCCAGCATGGCACGTAATGAAAAACTGTTTTTT. Encoded protein: CASMARNEKLFF.

This clone was seen a few times. The chain uses TRBV7-3 and TRBJ2-2; TRBD2 aligns across 7 bases. With V trimmed by 5 bases and J by 5 bases, 14 bases remained unmatched. This CDR3 region has 17 residues. CDR1 is SGHTA and CDR2 is FQGTGA in the germline V gene. The CDR3 DNA sequence: TGTGCCAGCAGCCGGACCCCCGCGGGGGTCGGAACCGGGGAGCTGTTTTTT. This encodes CASSRTPAGVGTGELFF.

The V and J genes are TRBV7-8 and TRBJ2-7; 8 bases match TRBD2. Trimming cost V 6 bases and J 7 bases; bases outside gene matches: 8. Germline V gene sequence: CDR1 SGHVS, CDR2 FQNEAQ. The CDR3 is 13 residues long. The DNA for the CDR3 is TGTGCCAGCAGAATAGCGGGAAAGGGAGAGCAGTACTTC. Its protein is CASRIAGKGEQYF.

V gene TRBV29-1 combines with J gene TRBJ2-5; TRBD2 matches at 16 bases. The V segment lost 6 bases and the J segment 7 bases; nucleotides outside the gene matches: 8. This CDR3 has 15 amino acids. CDR1 and CDR2 (germline): SQVTM, ANQGSEA. CDR3: CSVVGLAGGPRTQYF. The CDR3 DNA is TGCAGCGTCGTGGGACTAGCGGGAGGGCCTAGGACCCAGTACTTC.

The V gene is TRBV9, the J gene TRBJ2-4; 7 nucleotides align to TRBD1. Germline V gives CDR1 SGDLS, CDR2 YYNGEE. CDR3 length equals 14 residues. The ends lost 4 bases at V and 10 bases at J; junction bases unmatched: 11. CDR3 sequence (DNA): TGTGCCAGCAGCTCCGGGGACAGCTTAAGTATTCAGTACTTC. Translated, it gives CASSSGDSLSIQYF.

This clone was seen a handful of times. The chain has TRBV2 and TRBJ2-7; a possible D gene is TRBD2 (5 bases). Germline V gene lookup returns CDR1 SNHLY and CDR2 FYNNEI. The CDR3 is 13 amino acids. The V and J ends lost 3 bases and 2 bases respectively, with 8 bases between them. In DNA form, the CDR3 reads TGTGCCAGCAGTGATTCCGGGACCTACGAGCAGTACTTC. Protein: CASSDSGTYEQYF.

Here the CDR3 DNA reads TGTGCCAGCAGCTTTGAGAGGGAGGAGACCCAGTACTTC. Amino acid sequence: CASSFEREETQYF. The chain couples TRBV7-2 to TRBJ2-5; D is possibly TRBD2 (5 bases). The CDR3 has 13 amino acids. The V end lost 3 bases, the J end lost 5 bases, and 10 bases lay between the germline ends. The germline V gene has CDR1 SGHTA and CDR2 FQGNSA.

The rearrangement joins TRBV2 to TRBJ1-5, with D maybe TRBD1 (5 bases). Germline CDR1 SNHLY, CDR2 FYNNEI. V was pared by 2 bases and J by 4 bases, with 6 bases between. The CDR3 runs to 13 residues. This chain's CDR3 is CASSETGNQPQHF. The CDR3 bases are TGTGCCAGCAGTGAAACAGGTAATCAGCCCCAGCATTTT.

This clone was seen a single time. CDR3 coding DNA: TGTGCCAGCAGAGGACAGGCCGCCACCGGGGAGCTGTTTTTT. This encodes CASRGQAATGELFF. The chain joins TRBV28 to TRBJ2-2; 7 bases are a match to TRBD1. Looked up from germline, CDR1 is MDHEN and CDR2 is SYDVKM. The CDR3 loop spans 14 amino acids. The V gene end was trimmed by 6 bases and the J gene end by 4 bases; junction bases not matched to a gene: 5.

This chain connects TRBV4-3 to TRBJ2-1; D is possibly TRBD2 (6 bases). The germline V gene encodes CDR1 LGHNA and CDR2 YSLEER. The CDR3 totals 15 residues. Trimming took 1 base from V and 4 from J, leaving 11 bases between them. The CDR3 sequence: CASSQVGTLYNEQFF. Written as DNA, the CDR3 is TGCGCCAGCAGCCAAGTTGGGACTTTGTACAATGAGCAGTTCTTC.

This chain uses TRBV5-6 with TRBJ2-7, with D perhaps TRBD1 (6 bases). CDR1 and CDR2 from the germline V gene are SGHDT and YYEEEE. CDR3 length: 13 residues. V was cut by 4 bases and J by 6 bases, with 14 bases left in between. CDR3 loop: CASSRGQRREQYF. CDR3 sequence (DNA): TGTGCCAGCAGCAGAGGACAGCGCCGCGAGCAGTACTTC.

This clone was detected only once. V gene TRBV19 combines with J gene TRBJ1-5, with D unresolved. Germline V gene sequence: CDR1 LNHDA, CDR2 SQIVND (reference sequence). The CDR3 is made up of 13 amino acids. V shed 4 bases and J shed 3 bases, with 7 bases lying between them. This chain's CDR3 is CASSSQNNQPQHF. CDR3 sequence (DNA): TGTGCCAGTAGTAGTCAGAACAATCAGCCCCAGCATTTT.